This paragraph reports one TCR beta chain. Using immunoSEQ multiplex PCR, the repertoire was profiled, and TCRdb retains in-frame clones only, with some absent. The table has about 70,000 clones, about 91% seen once. The CDR3 is 11 amino acids. The ends were cut back, 2 bases at V and 6 bases at J, with 2 bases in the middle. Germline CDR1 reads LGHNT; CDR2 reads FRNRAP. The data belong to a study of blood T cell repertoires in COVID-19. The sample consisted of peripheral blood. The TCR originated in a man aged 50 to 60 with active COVID-19. The chain recombines TRBV12-5 with TRBJ1-5, with D hard to call. CDR3 loop: CASGLLQPQHF. The CDR3 DNA reads as TGTGCTAGTGGTTTGCTTCAGCCCCAGCATTTT.